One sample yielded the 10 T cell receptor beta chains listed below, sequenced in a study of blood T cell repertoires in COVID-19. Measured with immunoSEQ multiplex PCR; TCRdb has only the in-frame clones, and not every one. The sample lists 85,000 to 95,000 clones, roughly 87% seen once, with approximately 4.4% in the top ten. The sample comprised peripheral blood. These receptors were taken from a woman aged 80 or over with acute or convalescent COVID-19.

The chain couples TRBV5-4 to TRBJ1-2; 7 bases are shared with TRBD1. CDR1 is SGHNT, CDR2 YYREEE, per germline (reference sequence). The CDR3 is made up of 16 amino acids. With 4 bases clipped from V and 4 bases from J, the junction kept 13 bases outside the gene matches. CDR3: CASSPRDSVTFYGYTF. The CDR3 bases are TGTGCCAGCAGCCCACGGGACAGCGTAACCTTCTATGGCTACACCTTC.

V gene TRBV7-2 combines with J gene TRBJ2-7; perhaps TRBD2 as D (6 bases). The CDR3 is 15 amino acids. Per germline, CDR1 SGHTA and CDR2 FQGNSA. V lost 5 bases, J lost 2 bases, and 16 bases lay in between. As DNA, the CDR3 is TGTGCCAGCAGCAAACCGGGACTCGGCGCCTACGAGCAGTACTTC. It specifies CASSKPGLGAYEQYF.

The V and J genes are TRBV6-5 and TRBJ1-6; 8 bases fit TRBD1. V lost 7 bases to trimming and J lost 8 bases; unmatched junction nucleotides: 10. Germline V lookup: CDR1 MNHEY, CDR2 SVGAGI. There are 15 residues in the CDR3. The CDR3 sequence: CASTRQGSAHSPLHF. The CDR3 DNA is TGTGCCAGCACCCGACAGGGGTCGGCCCATTCACCCCTCCACTTT.

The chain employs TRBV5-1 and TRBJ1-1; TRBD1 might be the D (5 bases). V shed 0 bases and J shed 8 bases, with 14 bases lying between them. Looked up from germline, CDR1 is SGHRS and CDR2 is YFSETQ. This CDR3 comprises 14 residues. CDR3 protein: CASSLDRPWEEAFF. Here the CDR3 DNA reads TGCGCCAGCAGCTTGGACAGGCCATGGGAAGAAGCTTTCTTT. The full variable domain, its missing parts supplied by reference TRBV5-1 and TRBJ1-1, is KAGVTQTPRYLIKTRGQQVTLSCSPISGHRSVSWYQQTPGQGLQFLFEYFSETQRNKGNFPGRFSGRQFSNSRSEMNVSTLELGDSALYLCASSLDRPWEEAFFGQGTRLTVV.

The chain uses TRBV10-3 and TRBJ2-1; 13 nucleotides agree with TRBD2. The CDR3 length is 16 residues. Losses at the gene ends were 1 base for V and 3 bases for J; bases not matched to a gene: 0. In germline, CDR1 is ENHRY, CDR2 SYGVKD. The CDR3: CAISEWTSGSYNEQFF. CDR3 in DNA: TGTGCCATCAGTGAGTGGACTAGCGGGAGCTACAATGAGCAGTTCTTC.

Here the CDR3 reads CASSEGLRTGAYEQYF. In DNA, the CDR3 is TGTGCCAGCAGTGAAGGTTTGCGGACGGGGGCCTACGAGCAGTACTTC. This chain connects TRBV2 to TRBJ2-7; weak D call: TRBD2 (6 bases). Trimming cost V 1 base and J 2 bases, with 15 bases left between them. This CDR3 contains 16 residues. In germline, CDR1 is SNHLY, CDR2 FYNNEI.

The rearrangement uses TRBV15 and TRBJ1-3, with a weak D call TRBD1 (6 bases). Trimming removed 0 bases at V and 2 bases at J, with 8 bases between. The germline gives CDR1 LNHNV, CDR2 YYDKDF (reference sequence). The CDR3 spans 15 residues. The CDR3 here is CATSRDTGPGNTIYF. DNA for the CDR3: TGTGCCACCAGCAGAGATACAGGGCCTGGAAACACCATATATTTT.

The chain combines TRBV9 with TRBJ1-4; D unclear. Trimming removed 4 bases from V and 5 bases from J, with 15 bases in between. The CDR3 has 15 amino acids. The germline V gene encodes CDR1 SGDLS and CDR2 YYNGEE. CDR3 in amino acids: CASSPLGQVNEKLFF. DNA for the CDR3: TGTGCCAGCAGCCCACTGGGTCAGGTGAATGAAAAACTGTTTTTT.

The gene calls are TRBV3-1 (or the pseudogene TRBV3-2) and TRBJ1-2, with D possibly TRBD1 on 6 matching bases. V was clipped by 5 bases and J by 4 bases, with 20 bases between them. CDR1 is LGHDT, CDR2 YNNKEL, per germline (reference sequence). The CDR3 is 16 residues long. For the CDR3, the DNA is TGTGCCAGCAGCTACCGGACAGCCAGCCATAGCTATGGCTACACCTTC. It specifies CASSYRTASHSYGYTF.

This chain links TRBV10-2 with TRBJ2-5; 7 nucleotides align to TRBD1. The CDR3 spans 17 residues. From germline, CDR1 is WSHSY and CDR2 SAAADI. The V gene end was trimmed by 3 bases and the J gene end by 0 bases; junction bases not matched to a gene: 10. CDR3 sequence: CASSDQQGRGYQETQYF. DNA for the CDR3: TGCGCCAGCAGTGATCAACAGGGCAGGGGGTACCAAGAGACCCAGTACTTC.